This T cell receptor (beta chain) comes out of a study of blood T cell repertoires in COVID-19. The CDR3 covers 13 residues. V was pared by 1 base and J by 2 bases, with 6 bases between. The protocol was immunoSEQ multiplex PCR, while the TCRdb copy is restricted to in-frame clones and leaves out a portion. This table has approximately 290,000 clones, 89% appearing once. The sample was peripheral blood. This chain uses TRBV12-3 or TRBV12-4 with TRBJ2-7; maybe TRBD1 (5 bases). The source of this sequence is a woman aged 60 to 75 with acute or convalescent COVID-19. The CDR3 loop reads CASSLDRTYEQYF. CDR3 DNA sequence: TGTGCCAGCAGTTTAGACAGGACCTACGAGCAGTACTTC.